Following are 18 T cell receptor beta chains from one sample sequenced in a study of molecular identifiers for immune sequencing clone quantification. TCRdb analysed the PCR reads with MiXCR anew, one entry per CDR3 protein. The repertoire includes under 600,000 distinct CDR3 sequences, about 25% of them detected once, and around 0.8% sits in the top ten. The sequencing sample was made of naive CD8+ T cells from blood, with Jurkat cell RNA spiked in. Subset noted: FACS-sorted CD8+CD4-CCR7+CD45RA+ naive T cells. Receptors were obtained from a human donor in good health. Some libraries in this study had Jurkat cell RNA spiked in.

J is TRBJ2-2 and V is TRBV3-1; no clear D gene. Germline V gene lookup returns CDR1 LGHDT and CDR2 YNNKEL (reference sequence). The CDR3 loop spans 17 amino acids. Trimming took 0 bases from V and 0 from J, leaving 11 bases between them. As DNA, the CDR3 is TGTGCCAGCAGCCAAGATGAGGCCGGAACGAACACCGGGGAGCTGTTTTTT. This codes for CASSQDEAGTNTGELFF.

The sample holds many counts of this clonotype. The chain links TRBV10-3 to TRBJ2-7, with 7 bases aligning to TRBD2. Germline V gene sequence: CDR1 ENHRY, CDR2 SYGVKD. The length of the CDR3 is 14 residues. Trimming took 3 bases from V and 4 from J; bases not matched to a gene: 6. The CDR3, as DNA: TGTGCCATCAGTGACCGGGACTATGAGTACGAGCAGTACTTC. It encodes CAISDRDYEYEQYF.

At least ten counts were recorded for this clonotype. The rearrangement uses TRBV4-1 and TRBJ1-2; 7 nucleotides match TRBD1. This CDR3 is built from 16 residues. With 0 bases clipped from V and 3 bases from J, the junction kept 7 bases outside the gene matches. Per the germline V gene, CDR1 is MGHRA and CDR2 is YSYEKL. Written as DNA, the CDR3 is TGCGCCAGCAGCCAAGAGATGACAGGGTGGGACTATGGCTACACCTTC. This codes for CASSQEMTGWDYGYTF.

Details on this clonotype: At one end the junction does not follow the germline gene, possibly because of a read error. The chain has TRBV6-5 and TRBJ1-1; TRBD1 agrees at 7 bases. This CDR3 has 14 amino acids. Germline values: CDR1 MNHEY, CDR2 SVGAGI. The CDR3 loop is CASSITTGWTEAFF. The DNA for the CDR3 is TGCGCCAGCAGTATTACGACAGGGTGGACTGAAGCTTTCTTT.

This chain joins TRBV7-9 and TRBJ2-7; 11 nucleotides agree with TRBD1. V trimming: 5 bases; J trimming: 3 bases; junction bases outside the gene matches: 6. This CDR3 is built from 15 residues. Germline assignment: CDR1 SEHNR and CDR2 FQNEAQ (reference sequence). CDR3 in amino acids: CASSPGQGAFYEQYF. Here the CDR3 DNA reads TGTGCCAGCAGCCCCGGACAGGGGGCCTTCTACGAGCAGTACTTC.

The chain joins TRBV27 to TRBJ2-7; no reliable D call. CDR1 and CDR2 (germline): MNHEY, SMNVEV (reference sequence). V was shortened by 11 bases and J by 4 bases, with 18 bases between the two germline ends. This CDR3 has 13 residues. CDR3 region: CASAERFGYEQYF. CDR3 nucleotides: TGTGCCTCAGCAGAAAGGTTCGGATACGAGCAGTACTTC.

On this clonotype: A much larger clone lies one base from this, so it may be a read error. The J gene is TRBJ1-1, the V gene TRBV9; D remains ambiguous. CDR1 is SGDLS, CDR2 YYNGEE, per germline. The CDR3 is made up of 18 amino acids. The CDR3 DNA reads TGTGCCAGCAGCGTAGGCTTACCCTCGACCGGTCGGCGCACTGAAGTTTTCTTT. Amino acids: CASSVGLPSTGRRTEVFF.

This clonotype was seen a handful of times. The chain employs TRBV12-3 or TRBV12-4 and TRBJ2-5; TRBD2 aligns across 13 bases. The CDR3 extends over 17 amino acids. Germline trimming cut 5 bases from V and 4 bases from J; bases unmatched to any gene: 10. Here the CDR3 reads CASSPGKTSGGRETQYF. The CDR3 DNA sequence: TGTGCCAGCAGTCCCGGGAAGACTAGCGGGGGGCGAGAGACCCAGTACTTC.

The table lists this clonotype with many counts. The chain employs TRBV2 and TRBJ2-6, with D unresolved. Trimming left V 5 bases short and J 0 bases short, with 23 bases between. Germline V gives CDR1 SNHLY, CDR2 FYNNEI. This CDR3 spans 20 amino acids. DNA of the CDR3: TGTGCCAGCAGTAGGCCCCCTCCGGCAGCACCCTACTCTGGGGCCAACGTCCTGACTTTC. It codes for CASSRPPPAAPYSGANVLTF.

The chain employs TRBV27 and TRBJ1-2; TRBD1 is a possible D gene (6 bases). The germline V and J ends were trimmed by 0 bases and 6 bases, with 11 bases remaining between them. This CDR3 comprises 14 residues. Per germline, CDR1 MNHEY and CDR2 SMNVEV (reference sequence). In DNA form, the CDR3 reads TGTGCCAGCAGTTTATCGGGGGCCGGCAATGGCTACACCTTC. Amino acids: CASSLSGAGNGYTF.

In its sample, this clonotype was seen many times. The rearrangement joins TRBV5-1 to TRBJ2-2; no definite D call. Germline V gene lookup returns CDR1 SGHRS and CDR2 YFSETQ. The CDR3 covers 14 residues. Trimming removed 4 bases at V and 6 bases at J, with 13 bases between. CDR3 nucleotide sequence: TGCGCCAGCAGCGCAGACGGCAGCTCCGGGGAGCTGTTTTTT. It codes for CASSADGSSGELFF.

Notes on this clonotype: A read error is likely, as this CDR3 ends without the conserved phenylalanine or tryptophan. The rearrangement joins TRBV6-1 to TRBJ2-7, with 10 bases lining up with TRBD2. CDR1 is MNHNS, CDR2 SASEGT, per germline. J was trimmed by 7 bases and V by 2 bases; bases with no gene match: 11. The CDR3 is 16 amino acids. In DNA, the CDR3 is TGTGCCAGCAGTGAATCGGTTAGCGGGGGGTGCTATGAGCAGTACCTC. Protein sequence: CASSESVSGGCYEQYL.

In its sample, this clonotype was seen a few times. The chain combines TRBV11-2 with TRBJ2-1; D gene uncertain. CDR3 length: 14 residues. Trimming left V 0 bases short and J 5 bases short, with 8 bases between. Germline-derived CDR1 and CDR2 are SGHAT and FQNNGV. The CDR3 loop reads CASSLEYGDNEQFF. Written as DNA, the CDR3 is TGTGCCAGCAGCTTAGAGTACGGTGACAATGAGCAGTTCTTC.

The chain has TRBV11-2 and TRBJ1-1; the D gene is possibly TRBD1 (5 bases). The CDR3 consists of 15 residues. V was trimmed by 3 bases and J by 5 bases, leaving 16 bases between them. The V gene's germline CDR1 is SGHAT and CDR2 FQNNGV. The CDR3: CASSFVRGVMTEAFF. The CDR3 nucleotides read TGTGCCAGCAGCTTTGTACGGGGGGTGATGACTGAAGCTTTCTTT. The variable domain in full, with the rest retrieved from reference TRBV11-2 and TRBJ1-1, is EAGVAQSPRYKIIEKRQSVAFWCNPISGHATLYWYQQILGQGPKLLIQFQNNGVVDDSQLPKDRFSAERLKGVDSTLKIQPAKLEDSAVYLCASSFVRGVMTEAFFGQGTRLTVV.

This clonotype occurred many times. The chain is built from TRBV28 and TRBJ1-1; D ambiguous. Germline assignment: CDR1 MDHEN and CDR2 SYDVKM. V lost 6 bases and J lost 2, with 16 bases in between. The CDR3 spans 15 residues. The CDR3 here is CASSRIGRENTEAFF. The CDR3 DNA reads as TGTGCCAGCAGCCGTATAGGGAGGGAAAACACTGAAGCTTTCTTT.

The rearrangement links TRBV3-2 to TRBJ1-1. TRBV3-2 is tagged as a pseudogene. This CDR3 contains 12 residues. The CDR3 region is CASSQYLHRAFF. The CDR3 DNA sequence: TGTGCCAGCAGCCAGTATCTACATAGAGCTTTCTTT.

The gene calls are TRBV10-3 and TRBJ2-1, with D perhaps TRBD1 or TRBD2 (5 bases each). Germline values: CDR1 ENHRY, CDR2 SYGVKD. The ends were cut back, 7 bases at V and 3 bases at J, with 13 bases in the middle. The CDR3 totals 14 residues. The CDR3, as DNA: TGTGCCATCACTCCGGGACCTTACTACAATGAGCAGTTCTTC. Amino acid sequence: CAITPGPYYNEQFF.

V is TRBV11-2 and J is TRBJ2-1, with D possibly being TRBD1 (6 bases). The CDR3 covers 14 residues. The ends were cut back, 0 bases at V and 8 bases at J, with 11 bases in the middle. CDR1 SGHAT and CDR2 FQNNGV come from the germline V gene. CDR3 DNA: TGTGCCAGCAGCTTAGATAGGGGGTCGGATGAGCAGTTCTTC. Amino acids: CASSLDRGSDEQFF.